This T cell receptor (beta chain) originates from a study of CD8 T cells in ankylosing spondylitis. Whole-study results and caveats: As reported, disease-linked clones showed significant enrichment in matched ankylosing spondylitis synovial fluid. Among TCR beta sequences, a motif of several highly homologous variants appeared characteristic of ankylosing spondylitis blood. Disease-linked clones bore a CD8+ phenotype and were relatively rare in peripheral blood.

TCRdb re-called the 5' RACE reads through MiXCR, storing one row per CDR3 protein. Of 200,000 to 250,000 distinct CDR3 sequences in the sample, approximately 7.3% were seen once. V lost 4 bases, J lost 3 bases, and 11 bases lay in between. From germline, CDR1 is MNHEY and CDR2 SMNVEV (reference sequence). The CDR3 extends over 14 amino acids. A note on this clonotype: Its matching antigen is unknown.

The origin of this receptor is a male donor with ankylosing spondylitis. Sequencing was carried out using blood, either unsorted or a sorted T cell fraction (not recorded which). The chain carries TRBV27 and TRBJ2-3; unclear D gene. CDR3 protein: CASSYMYGTDTQYF. CDR3 nucleotides: TGTGCCAGCAGTTACATGTACGGTACAGATACGCAGTATTTT.